The subject of this entry is one T cell receptor (beta chain). Its antigen is currently unknown. The data stem from a study of cytomegalovirus exposure and HLA in healthy donors. Study-wide findings and caveats: Evidence from a later analysis indicated that most CMV-associated TCR beta chains looked HLA-restricted.

The PCR employed 60 Vbeta primers together with 13 Jbeta primers. Profiling relied on immunoSEQ multiplex PCR, and the TCRdb table lists in-frame clones only, not all of them. The sample consists of some 130,000 clones, roughly four fifths of them appearing once. This receptor was identified in a boy younger than 18 in good health and CMV-seronegative. Sequencing was carried out using PBMCs.

Here the CDR3 DNA reads TGTGCCAGTAGTATAGCGCCGGGACCCAGCAGGGGAACTGAAGCTTTCTTT. Its protein product is CASSIAPGPSRGTEAFF. The chain is built from TRBV19 and TRBJ1-1, with a weak D call TRBD1 (6 bases). This CDR3 has 17 amino acids. The V gene lost 1 base and the J gene lost 5 bases, with 20 bases spanning the gap. Germline-derived CDR1 and CDR2 are LNHDA and SQIVND (reference sequence).